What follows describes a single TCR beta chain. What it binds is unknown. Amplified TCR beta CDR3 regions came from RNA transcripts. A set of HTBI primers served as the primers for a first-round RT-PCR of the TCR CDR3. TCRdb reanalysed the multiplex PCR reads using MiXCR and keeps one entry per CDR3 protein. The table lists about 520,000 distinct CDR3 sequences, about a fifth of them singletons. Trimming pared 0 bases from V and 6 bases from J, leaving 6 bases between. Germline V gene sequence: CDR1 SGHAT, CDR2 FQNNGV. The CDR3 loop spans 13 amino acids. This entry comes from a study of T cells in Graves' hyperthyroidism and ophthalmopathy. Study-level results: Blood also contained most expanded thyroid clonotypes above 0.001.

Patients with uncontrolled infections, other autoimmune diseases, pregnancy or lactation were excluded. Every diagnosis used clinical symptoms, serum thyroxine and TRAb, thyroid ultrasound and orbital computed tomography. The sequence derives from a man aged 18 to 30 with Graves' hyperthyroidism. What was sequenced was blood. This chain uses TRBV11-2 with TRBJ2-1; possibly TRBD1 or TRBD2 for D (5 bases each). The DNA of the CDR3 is TGTGCCAGCAGCTTAGATGGGACCAATGAGCAGTTCTTC. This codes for CASSLDGTNEQFF.